This TCR beta chain stems from a study of blood T cell repertoires in COVID-19. Using immunoSEQ multiplex PCR, the repertoire was profiled, and TCRdb retains in-frame clones only, with some absent. The table records about 49,000 clones, 80% to 95% of them present only once. Looked up from germline, CDR1 is MDHEN and CDR2 is SYDVKM. This CDR3 comprises 13 residues. Trimming removed 8 bases from V and 1 base from J; junction bases left unmatched: 5. This clonotype was sampled from a man aged 55 to 70 with COVID-19, enrolled during active disease. The specimen sequenced was peripheral blood. The rearrangement links TRBV28 to TRBJ2-7, with TRBD1 matching over 7 bases. This CDR3 is CASDPGQSYEQYF. For the CDR3, the DNA is TGTGCCAGCGATCCGGGACAGTCCTACGAGCAGTACTTC. Full variable domain (remainder filled in from reference TRBV28 and TRBJ2-7): DVKVTQSSRYLVKRTGEKVFLECVQDMDHENMFWYRQDPGLGLRLIYFSYDVKMKEKGDIPEGYSVSREKKERFSLILESASTNQTSMYLCASDPGQSYEQYFGPGTRLTVT.